This is a list of T cell receptor beta chains from one sample in a study of blood T cell repertoires in COVID-19. The method was immunoSEQ multiplex PCR; TCRdb's version includes in-frame clones alone and lacks a portion of them. This table has about 480,000 clones, 85% to 90% appearing once. Material: peripheral blood. The source of these receptors is a woman aged 25 to 39 with acute or convalescent COVID-19. Both conserved end residues are part of each CDR3. Each record gives: D gene, V gene, clone size, J gene, CDR3 DNA, CDR3 protein. The D gene is left open where the match is weak. For some rows the clone size is stated as once, few or many, or as a class when expanded; others skip it.

d_gene: .
v_gene: TRBV7-9
abundance: .
j_gene: TRBJ1-5
CDR3nt: TGTGCCAGCAGCTTACTAAATCAGCCCCAGCATTTT
CDR3aa: CASSLLNQPQHF

d_gene: .
v_gene: TRBV28
abundance: .
j_gene: TRBJ1-2
CDR3nt: TGTGCCAGCAGTACTCTCAACTATGGCTACACCTTC
CDR3aa: CASSTLNYGYTF

d_gene: .
v_gene: TRBV2
abundance: .
j_gene: TRBJ1-5
CDR3nt: TGTGCCAGCAGTGCAGGGATGGGTCAGCCCCAGCATTTT
CDR3aa: CASSAGMGQPQHF

d_gene: .
v_gene: TRBV2
abundance: .
j_gene: TRBJ2-5
CDR3nt: TGTGCCAGCAGAGCAGAGACCCAGTACTTC
CDR3aa: CASRAETQYF

d_gene: .
v_gene: TRBV28
abundance: .
j_gene: TRBJ2-1
CDR3nt: TGTGCCAGCAGTCCACTCAGGTCGTCTGAGCAGTTCTTC
CDR3aa: CASSPLRSSEQFF

d_gene: TRBD1
v_gene: TRBV6-6
abundance: few
j_gene: TRBJ1-6
CDR3nt: TGTGCCAGCAGGTCGCGGACAGGGAATTCACCCCTCCACTTT
CDR3aa: CASRSRTGNSPLHF

d_gene: .
v_gene: TRBV5-5
abundance: .
j_gene: TRBJ2-7
CDR3nt: TGTGCCAGCAGCTTGGCCGCATTGGGGACACCATACTACGAGCAGTACTTC
CDR3aa: CASSLAALGTPYYEQYF

d_gene: .
v_gene: TRBV3-1/TRBV3-2
abundance: .
j_gene: TRBJ2-3
CDR3nt: TGTGCCAGCAGCCAAGATGGGGTAGCGGCGCGTTCGCAGTATTTT
CDR3aa: CASSQDGVAARSQYF

d_gene: .
v_gene: TRBV3-1/TRBV3-2
abundance: .
j_gene: TRBJ2-2
CDR3nt: TGTGCCAGCAGCCCGGTAGCCGGGGAGCTGTTTTTT
CDR3aa: CASSPVAGELFF

d_gene: TRBD1
v_gene: TRBV18
abundance: .
j_gene: TRBJ2-7
CDR3nt: TGTGCCAGCTCACATAGGGACAGCTTCGTTGAGCAGTACTTC
CDR3aa: CASSHRDSFVEQYF

d_gene: .
v_gene: TRBV7-9
abundance: .
j_gene: TRBJ1-2
CDR3nt: TGTGCCAGCAGTCTGGACAGATATGGCTACACCTTC
CDR3aa: CASSLDRYGYTF

d_gene: TRBD1
v_gene: TRBV2
abundance: .
j_gene: TRBJ2-3
CDR3nt: TGTGCCAGCAGCCACCCGGGACAGGTAGACCGGGACGGCACAGATACGCAGTATTTT
CDR3aa: CASSHPGQVDRDGTDTQYF

d_gene: .
v_gene: TRBV28
abundance: .
j_gene: TRBJ1-1
CDR3nt: TGTGCCAGCAGTTTAGACCCAGAGGCAAACACTGAAGCTTTCTTT
CDR3aa: CASSLDPEANTEAFF

d_gene: .
v_gene: TRBV5-6
abundance: .
j_gene: TRBJ1-3
CDR3nt: TGTGCCAGCAGTCGACCAACAGGGAGCTCTGGAAACACCATATATTTT
CDR3aa: CASSRPTGSSGNTIYF

d_gene: .
v_gene: TRBV2
abundance: .
j_gene: TRBJ2-7
CDR3nt: TGTGCCAGCAACATGGGAGGTCGGGACGAGCAGTACTTC
CDR3aa: CASNMGGRDEQYF

d_gene: TRBD2
v_gene: TRBV4-1
abundance: .
j_gene: TRBJ2-7
CDR3nt: TGCGCCAGCAGCTTTGGGCCTAGCGGGGGGTACGAGCAGTACTTC
CDR3aa: CASSFGPSGGYEQYF

d_gene: .
v_gene: TRBV29-1
abundance: .
j_gene: TRBJ1-2
CDR3nt: TGCAGCGTTGAAGATTTTTCGGGATCAGGGGCTGGCTACACCTTC
CDR3aa: CSVEDFSGSGAGYTF

d_gene: TRBD1
v_gene: TRBV5-1
abundance: .
j_gene: TRBJ1-1
CDR3nt: TGCGCCAGCAGCTATGACAGGGGAGCTGAAGCTTTCTTT
CDR3aa: CASSYDRGAEAFF

d_gene: TRBD1
v_gene: TRBV9
abundance: .
j_gene: TRBJ2-2
CDR3nt: TGTGCCAGCAGCGTGGCAGGGGGCAGCACCGGGGAGCTGTTTTTT
CDR3aa: CASSVAGGSTGELFF

d_gene: .
v_gene: TRBV5-1
abundance: .
j_gene: TRBJ1-6
CDR3nt: TGCGCCAGTAGGGACACCCAAAATTCACCCCTCCACTTT
CDR3aa: CASRDTQNSPLHF

d_gene: .
v_gene: TRBV7-9
abundance: .
j_gene: TRBJ2-5
CDR3nt: TGTGCCATCGAGGGAGCGGTGATCCTCTTTGAGACCCAGTACTTC
CDR3aa: CAIEGAVILFETQYF

d_gene: TRBD2
v_gene: TRBV6-5
abundance: .
j_gene: TRBJ2-1
CDR3nt: TGTGCCAGCAAGCAGGGGACTAGTTGGGGGAGTGAGCAGTTCTTC
CDR3aa: CASKQGTSWGSEQFF

d_gene: .
v_gene: TRBV5-1
abundance: .
j_gene: TRBJ2-2
CDR3nt: TGCGCCAGCAGCCCTTCCCTTAACACCGGGGAGCTGTTTTTT
CDR3aa: CASSPSLNTGELFF

d_gene: TRBD2
v_gene: TRBV13
abundance: once
j_gene: TRBJ2-7
CDR3nt: TGTGCCAGCAGCCGCGGGGGGGGCGACGAGCAGTACTTC
CDR3aa: CASSRGGGDEQYF

d_gene: TRBD1
v_gene: TRBV13
abundance: .
j_gene: TRBJ2-7
CDR3nt: TGTGCCAGCAGCTTCGGACAGGAGCACTACGAGCAGTACTTC
CDR3aa: CASSFGQEHYEQYF

d_gene: TRBD2
v_gene: TRBV5-1
abundance: .
j_gene: TRBJ2-5
CDR3nt: TGCGCCAGCAGCTTGAACGGACTAGCGGGGAGCTTAGACCAAGAGACCCAGTACTTC
CDR3aa: CASSLNGLAGSLDQETQYF

d_gene: .
v_gene: TRBV12-3/TRBV12-4
abundance: .
j_gene: TRBJ2-1
CDR3nt: TGTGCCAGCAGTCCAGGGGTGGGTGAGCAGTTCTTC
CDR3aa: CASSPGVGEQFF

d_gene: .
v_gene: TRBV27
abundance: once
j_gene: TRBJ2-1
CDR3nt: TGTGCCAGCAGATATCAGGGGAGCGGCTACAATGAGCAGTTCTTC
CDR3aa: CASRYQGSGYNEQFF

d_gene: .
v_gene: TRBV5-6
abundance: .
j_gene: TRBJ2-1
CDR3nt: TGTGCCAGCAGCTTATGGCGTGACCTGACACCTTACAATGAGCAGTTCTTC
CDR3aa: CASSLWRDLTPYNEQFF

d_gene: TRBD1
v_gene: TRBV15
abundance: .
j_gene: TRBJ1-6
CDR3nt: TGTGCCACCAGCAGACCCTCCGGGACAGGGAATTCACCCCTCCACTTT
CDR3aa: CATSRPSGTGNSPLHF

d_gene: TRBD1
v_gene: TRBV28
abundance: .
j_gene: TRBJ1-1
CDR3nt: TGTGCCAGCAGTTCAGGGGGCGCGGACACTGAAGCTTTCTTT
CDR3aa: CASSSGGADTEAFF

d_gene: .
v_gene: TRBV19
abundance: once
j_gene: TRBJ1-1
CDR3nt: TGTGCCGGCTCTGGGGCCGCGTCGGTGAGTGAAGCTTTCTTT
CDR3aa: CAGSGAASVSEAFF

d_gene: .
v_gene: TRBV19
abundance: .
j_gene: TRBJ1-2
CDR3nt: TGTGCCAGTAGTATTGGAAGTCAGGGGTATATCTATGGCTACACCTTC
CDR3aa: CASSIGSQGYIYGYTF

d_gene: TRBD1
v_gene: TRBV27
abundance: .
j_gene: TRBJ1-1
CDR3nt: TGTGCCAGCAGTCACAGGGGATCGAACACTGAAGCTTTCTTT
CDR3aa: CASSHRGSNTEAFF

d_gene: .
v_gene: TRBV4-1
abundance: .
j_gene: TRBJ2-1
CDR3nt: TGCGCCAGCAGCCAAGATCCAGACAATGAGCAGTTCTTC
CDR3aa: CASSQDPDNEQFF

d_gene: .
v_gene: TRBV7-9
abundance: .
j_gene: TRBJ2-3
CDR3nt: TGTGCCAGCAGCTTATATTGGTGGGGAAAAAGCGGGTCAGCAGATACGCAGTATTTT
CDR3aa: CASSLYWWGKSGSADTQYF

d_gene: .
v_gene: TRBV3-1/TRBV3-2
abundance: .
j_gene: TRBJ1-6
CDR3nt: TGTGCCAGCAGCCTTATATCCTCAGGGAATTCACCCCTCCACTTT
CDR3aa: CASSLISSGNSPLHF

d_gene: .
v_gene: TRBV14
abundance: .
j_gene: TRBJ2-7
CDR3nt: TGTGCCAGCAGCCAGGGCATAAGCGGCGAGCAGTACTTC
CDR3aa: CASSQGISGEQYF

d_gene: TRBD1
v_gene: TRBV7-9
abundance: .
j_gene: TRBJ1-2
CDR3nt: TGTGCCAGCAGCTTAGCCGGGACAGGGTCTAATGGCTACACCTTC
CDR3aa: CASSLAGTGSNGYTF

d_gene: .
v_gene: TRBV7-3
abundance: .
j_gene: TRBJ2-7
CDR3nt: TGTGCCAGCAGCTTAACGGTTGGGGGGGCCGAGCAGTACTTC
CDR3aa: CASSLTVGGAEQYF

d_gene: TRBD1
v_gene: TRBV10-3
abundance: .
j_gene: TRBJ1-1
CDR3nt: TGTGCCATCAGCCCGGGACAGAGGAACACTGAAGCTTTCTTT
CDR3aa: CAISPGQRNTEAFF

d_gene: .
v_gene: TRBV11-3
abundance: .
j_gene: TRBJ1-1
CDR3nt: TGTGCCAGCAGCCTTCAGGTGGGCACTGAAGCTTTCTTT
CDR3aa: CASSLQVGTEAFF

d_gene: TRBD1
v_gene: TRBV4-1
abundance: .
j_gene: TRBJ1-4
CDR3nt: TGCGCCAGCAGCCAAGTCGGACAGGGGGGTGAGGCTGAAAAACTGTTTTTT
CDR3aa: CASSQVGQGGEAEKLFF